This is a list of T cell receptor beta chains from one sample in a study of blood T cells in healthy people across ages. TCRdb analysed the 5' RACE reads with MiXCR anew, one entry per CDR3 protein. This sample has hundreds of thousands of distinct CDR3 sequences, with roughly 50% found just once. Material: blood. These receptors all stem from a man between 60 and 75 years old in good health. Each CDR3 is given with its conserved first and last residue. A D gene is named only where the DNA matches it firmly. Where a row states a size, it is once, few, many or the class of an expanded clone; other rows omit it.

j_gene,len,v_gene,d_gene,abundance,CDR3nt,CDR3aa
TRBJ2-1,14,TRBV20-1,NA,NA,TGCAGTGTAAGACAACCTTTAGGCTACAATGAGCAGTTCTTC,CSVRQPLGYNEQFF
TRBJ2-1,16,TRBV4-1,NA,NA,TGCGCCAGCAGCCAAGATCAGGTACGAACCTACAATGAGCAGTTCTTC,CASSQDQVRTYNEQFF
TRBJ2-1,14,TRBV5-1,NA,few,TGCGCCAGCGGCCCCGGGGGAGGCCTCGATGAGCAGTTCTTC,CASGPGGGLDEQFF
TRBJ2-5,16,TRBV6-5,NA,NA,TGTGCCAGCAGTCGCGAGACGGGCCGTCACCAAGAGACCCAGTACTTC,CASSRETGRHQETQYF
TRBJ2-1,14,TRBV7-9,NA,NA,TGTGCCAGCAGCTTCTTGGTTGATCGCCATGAGCAGTTCTTC,CASSFLVDRHEQFF
TRBJ2-3,14,TRBV12-3/TRBV12-4,NA,NA,TGTGCCAGCAGTCCCTCCGACGCCACAGATACGCAGTATTTT,CASSPSDATDTQYF
TRBJ2-1,12,TRBV29-1,NA,NA,TGCAGGGTACACAGGGCCTACAATGAGCAGTTCTTC,CRVHRAYNEQFF
TRBJ1-6,17,TRBV7-2,NA,NA,TGTGCCAGCAGCTGGGGGCAGGGACGCTCCTATAATTCACCCCTCCACTTT,CASSWGQGRSYNSPLHF
TRBJ1-2,14,TRBV12-3/TRBV12-4,NA,NA,TGTGCCAGCAGTTACGGGCCGTCAAACTATGGCTACACCTTC,CASSYGPSNYGYTF
TRBJ2-3,14,TRBV2,NA,NA,TGTGCCAGCAGTGATGGGCGGAGCACAGATACGCAGTATTTT,CASSDGRSTDTQYF
TRBJ2-4,14,TRBV20-1,TRBD1,NA,TGCAGTGCTAGCCGAACAGGGGTCATTGGGGAGCAGTACTTC,CSASRTGVIGEQYF
TRBJ2-7,14,TRBV29-1,TRBD1,many,TGCAGCGTCCTCCGGGACAGGGATTCCGGCGAGCAGTACTTC,CSVLRDRDSGEQYF
TRBJ2-7,11,TRBV20-1,NA,few,TGCAGTGCTGGCGGTAGGGACGAGCAGTACTTC,CSAGGRDEQYF
TRBJ2-7,16,TRBV18,TRBD2,NA,TGTGCCAGCTCACTCCAGTTGGCTAGCGGGGGCTACGAGCAGTACTTC,CASSLQLASGGYEQYF
TRBJ1-2,13,TRBV3-1,NA,NA,TGTGCCAGCAGCCAAGCCGACACATATGGCTACACCTTC,CASSQADTYGYTF
TRBJ2-5,14,TRBV9,NA,NA,TGTGCCAGCAGCGTAGGGCCTAGCCAAGAGACCCAGTACTTC,CASSVGPSQETQYF
TRBJ2-5,12,TRBV10-3,NA,NA,TGTGCCATCAGTGACAGGGAGCAGACCCAGTACTTC,CAISDREQTQYF
TRBJ1-2,16,TRBV29-1,NA,few,TGCAGCGTTGAAGGGGGGGCTCTATTAGCTAACTATGGCTACACCTTC,CSVEGGALLANYGYTF
TRBJ2-7,14,TRBV29-1,NA,few,TGCAGCGTGACACAGGGAAGGTGGTCCTACGAGCAGTACTTC,CSVTQGRWSYEQYF
TRBJ1-4,15,TRBV20-1,NA,NA,TGCAGTGCTCAAGCCCCAGGGTCAACTAATGAAAAACTGTTTTTT,CSAQAPGSTNEKLFF
TRBJ2-7,14,TRBV12-3/TRBV12-4,NA,NA,TGTGCCAGCAGTGTGAGCAGGGGATACTACGAGCAGTACTTC,CASSVSRGYYEQYF
TRBJ2-5,18,TRBV7-2,NA,few,TGTGCCAGCAGCTTACGGGGGCGCTATCATCAAGGGGGAGAGACCCAGTACTTC,CASSLRGRYHQGGETQYF
TRBJ1-4,15,TRBV5-1,NA,many,TGCGCCAGCAGCTTGGGTGGACAGACTAATGAAAAACTGTTTTTT,CASSLGGQTNEKLFF
TRBJ2-5,18,TRBV5-1,TRBD1,NA,TGCGCCAGCACCCGTGAGGGGACAGGGGTCCTGGGGCAAGAGACCCAGTACTTC,CASTREGTGVLGQETQYF